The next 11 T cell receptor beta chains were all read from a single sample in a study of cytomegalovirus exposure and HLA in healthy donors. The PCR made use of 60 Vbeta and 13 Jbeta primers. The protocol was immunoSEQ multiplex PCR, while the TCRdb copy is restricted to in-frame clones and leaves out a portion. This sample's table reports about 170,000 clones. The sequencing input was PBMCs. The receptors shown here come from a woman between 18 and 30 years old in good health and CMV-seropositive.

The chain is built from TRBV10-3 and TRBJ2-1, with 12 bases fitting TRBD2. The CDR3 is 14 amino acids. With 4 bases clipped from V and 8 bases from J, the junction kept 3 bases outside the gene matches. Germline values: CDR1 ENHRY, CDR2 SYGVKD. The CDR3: CAISGLAGVDEQFF. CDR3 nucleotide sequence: TGTGCCATCAGTGGACTAGCGGGAGTGGATGAGCAGTTCTTC.

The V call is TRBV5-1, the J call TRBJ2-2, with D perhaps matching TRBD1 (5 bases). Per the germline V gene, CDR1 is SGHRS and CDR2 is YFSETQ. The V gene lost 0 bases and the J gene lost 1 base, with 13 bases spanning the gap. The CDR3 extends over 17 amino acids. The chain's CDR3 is CASSLDPAGMNTGELFF. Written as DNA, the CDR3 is TGCGCCAGCAGCTTGGATCCCGCAGGGATGAACACCGGGGAGCTGTTTTTT.

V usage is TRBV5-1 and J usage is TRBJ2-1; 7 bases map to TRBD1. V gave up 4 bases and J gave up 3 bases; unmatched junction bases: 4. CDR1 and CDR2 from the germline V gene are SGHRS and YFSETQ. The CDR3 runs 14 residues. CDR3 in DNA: TGCGCCAGCAGCCCAGGGACAGTCTACAATGAGCAGTTCTTC. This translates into CASSPGTVYNEQFF.

CDR3: CATSGQGTKPQHF. The CDR3 DNA reads as TGTGCCACCTCGGGACAGGGGACAAAGCCCCAGCATTTT. This chain uses TRBV6-1 with TRBJ1-5, with 10 bases identical to TRBD1. The CDR3 is made up of 13 amino acids. Germline V gives CDR1 MNHNS, CDR2 SASEGT. The V gene end was trimmed by 10 bases and the J gene end by 8 bases; junction bases not matched to a gene: 8.

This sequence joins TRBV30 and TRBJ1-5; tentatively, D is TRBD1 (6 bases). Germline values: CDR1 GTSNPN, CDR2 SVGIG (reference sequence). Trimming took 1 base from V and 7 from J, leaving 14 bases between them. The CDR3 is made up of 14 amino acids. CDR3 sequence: CAWSETGRRQPQHF. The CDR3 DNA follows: TGTGCCTGGAGTGAAACAGGGCGCAGGCAGCCCCAGCATTTT.

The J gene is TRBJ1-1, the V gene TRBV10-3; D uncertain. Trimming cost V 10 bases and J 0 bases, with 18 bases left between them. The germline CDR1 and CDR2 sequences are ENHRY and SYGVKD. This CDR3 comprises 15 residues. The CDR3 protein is CATGVGQGMNTEAFF. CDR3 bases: TGTGCCACCGGGGTTGGCCAAGGCATGAACACTGAAGCTTTCTTT.

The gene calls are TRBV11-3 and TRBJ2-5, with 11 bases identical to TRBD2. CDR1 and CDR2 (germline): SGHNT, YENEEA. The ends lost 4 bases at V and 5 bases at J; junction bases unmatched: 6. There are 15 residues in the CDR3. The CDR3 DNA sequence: TGTGCCAGCAGCTCAAATAGCGGGGGGGCTGAGACCCAGTACTTC. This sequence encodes CASSSNSGGAETQYF.

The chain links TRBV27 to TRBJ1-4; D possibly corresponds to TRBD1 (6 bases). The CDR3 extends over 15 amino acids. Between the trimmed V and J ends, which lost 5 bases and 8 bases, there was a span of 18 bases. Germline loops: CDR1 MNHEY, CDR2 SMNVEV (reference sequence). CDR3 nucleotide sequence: TGTGCCAGCAGTAAAACAGGGCATCCGGGGGAAAAACTGTTTTTT. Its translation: CASSKTGHPGEKLFF.

The CDR3 region is CASRRQGESPLHF. In DNA, the CDR3 is TGTGCCAGTAGAAGACAGGGAGAATCACCCCTCCACTTT. V is TRBV19 and J is TRBJ1-6, with TRBD1 identical over 7 bases. The V segment lost 6 bases and the J segment 10 bases; nucleotides outside the gene matches: 6. Germline lookup yields CDR1 LNHDA and CDR2 SQIVND (reference sequence). CDR3 length: 13 amino acids.

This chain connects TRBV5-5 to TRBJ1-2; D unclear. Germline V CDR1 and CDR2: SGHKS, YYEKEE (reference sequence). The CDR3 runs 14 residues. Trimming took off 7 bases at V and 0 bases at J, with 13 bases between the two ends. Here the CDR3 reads CASLLSRTNYGYTF. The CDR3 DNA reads TGTGCCAGCCTACTTTCGCGGACTAACTATGGCTACACCTTC.

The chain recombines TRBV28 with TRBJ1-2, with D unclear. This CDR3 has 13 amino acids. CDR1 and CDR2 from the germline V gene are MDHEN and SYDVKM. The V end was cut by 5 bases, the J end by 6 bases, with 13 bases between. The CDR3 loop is CASSRQSGNGYTF. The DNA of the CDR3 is TGTGCCAGCAGTCGGCAATCGGGGAATGGCTACACCTTC.